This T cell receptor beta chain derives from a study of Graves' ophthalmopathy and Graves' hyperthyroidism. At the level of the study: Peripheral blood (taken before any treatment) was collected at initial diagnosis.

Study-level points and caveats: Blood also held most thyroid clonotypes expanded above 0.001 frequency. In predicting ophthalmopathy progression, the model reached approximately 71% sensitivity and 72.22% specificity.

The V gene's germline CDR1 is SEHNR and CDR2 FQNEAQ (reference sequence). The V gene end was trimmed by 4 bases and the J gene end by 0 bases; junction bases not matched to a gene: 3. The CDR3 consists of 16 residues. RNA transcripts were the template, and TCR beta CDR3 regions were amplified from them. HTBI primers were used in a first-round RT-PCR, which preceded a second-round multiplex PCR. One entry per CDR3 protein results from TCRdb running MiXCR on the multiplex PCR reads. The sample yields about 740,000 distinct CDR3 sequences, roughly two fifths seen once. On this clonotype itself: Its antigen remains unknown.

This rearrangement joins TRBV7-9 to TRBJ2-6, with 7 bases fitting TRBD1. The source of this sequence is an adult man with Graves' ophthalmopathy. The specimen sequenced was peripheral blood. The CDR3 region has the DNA TGTGCCAGCAGCTCCGGACAGGCCTCTGGGGCCAACGTCCTGACTTTC. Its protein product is CASSSGQASGANVLTF.